This T cell receptor beta chain was identified in a study of Ad26.COV2.S vaccination and SARS-CoV-2 variants. Study at large: Participant was drawn from the COV1001 Ad26.COV2.S trial arm.

To note about this clone: As yet, its antigen is unknown.

Documented treatment: about 20 received Ad26.COV2.S at low or high dose, single or two shots; five or six received placebo; per-sample allocation not given. The samples were gathered on day 63 after the first injection of vaccine or placebo. An Ad26 vector was used to express Wuhan-strain SARS-CoV-2 spike as the vaccine. Per germline, CDR1 LGHDT and CDR2 YNNKEL (reference sequence). Germline trimming cut 9 bases from V and 8 bases from J; bases unmatched to any gene: 5. The CDR3 loop spans 12 amino acids. Study observations and caveats: Vaccine recipients surpassed placebo recipients in spike-specific TCR breadth. Assessments of TCR breadth and depth may have underestimated the total T cell responses.

The repertoire was sequenced with immunoSEQ multiplex PCR; TCRdb's copy has only in-frame clones and lacks some. This sample has roughly 400,000 clones, with around 92% found just once. Sequencing used peripheral blood, obtained in a trial of Ad26.COV2.S vaccine versus placebo. This TCR was sampled from a person aged 18-65 years who received the Ad26.COV2.S COVID-19 vaccine or a placebo. V is TRBV3-1 (or the pseudogene TRBV3-2) and J is TRBJ1-2, with 11 bases fitting TRBD1. The DNA for the CDR3 is TGTGCCAGTGGGACAGGGGGAAGAGGCTACACCTTC. The encoded protein is CASGTGGRGYTF.